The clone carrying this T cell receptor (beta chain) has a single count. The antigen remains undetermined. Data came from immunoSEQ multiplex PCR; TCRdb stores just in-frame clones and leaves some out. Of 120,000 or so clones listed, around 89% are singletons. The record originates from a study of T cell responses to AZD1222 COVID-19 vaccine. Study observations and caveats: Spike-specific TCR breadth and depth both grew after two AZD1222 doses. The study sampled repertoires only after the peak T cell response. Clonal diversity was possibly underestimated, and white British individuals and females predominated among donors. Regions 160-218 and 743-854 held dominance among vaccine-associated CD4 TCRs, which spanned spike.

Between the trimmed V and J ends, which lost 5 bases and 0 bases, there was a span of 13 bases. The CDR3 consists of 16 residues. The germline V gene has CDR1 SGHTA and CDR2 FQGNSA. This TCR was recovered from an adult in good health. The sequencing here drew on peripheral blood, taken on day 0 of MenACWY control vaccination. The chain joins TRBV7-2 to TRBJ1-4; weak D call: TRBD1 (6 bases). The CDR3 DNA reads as TGTGCCAGCAGCCCAAGGACAGCGACAACTAATGAAAAACTGTTTTTT. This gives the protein CASSPRTATTNEKLFF. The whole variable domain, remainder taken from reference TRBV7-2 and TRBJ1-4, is GAGVSQSPSNKVTEKGKDVELRCDPISGHTALYWYRQSLGQGLEFLIYFQGNSAPDKSGLPSDRFSAERTGGSVSTLTIQRTQQEDSAVYLCASSPRTATTNEKLFFGSGTQLSVL.